The 24 T cell receptor beta chains presented below share a single source sample, sequenced in a study of human CD8 memory T cell subsets. Making the TCR beta libraries relied on UMI-labeled 5' RACE. TCRdb reprocessed the 5' RACE reads, keeping one entry per CDR3 protein, no DNA. The sample table sets out some 10,000 distinct CDR3 sequences. The source material was CD8+ stem-like memory T cells (TSCM and TCM) sorted from PBMCs. Subset denoted: stem-like memory CD8 T cells (TSTEM), CCR7+ PD-1- TIGIT-. These receptor sequences come from a human donor in good health.

The chain carries TRBV5-4 and TRBJ2-7; TCRdb's assignment of TRBD1 cannot be checked, as there is no DNA. Germline CDR1 and CDR2: SGHNT and YYREEE (reference sequence). The CDR3 runs to 15 residues. The CDR3 sequence: CASSLAVTGVDEQYF.

This clonotype ranks as medium-sized in terms of frequency. This chain connects TRBV7-8 to TRBJ1-4; with no DNA, the TCRdb D assignment of TRBD1 cannot be verified. The germline V gene has CDR1 SGHVS and CDR2 FQNEAQ. This CDR3 contains 15 residues. The CDR3 loop is CASSAATGLREKLFF.

The V and J genes are TRBV3-1 and TRBJ2-1; TCRdb reports TRBD2, a call that lacks DNA to check it against. Looked up from germline, CDR1 is LGHDT and CDR2 is YNNKEL (reference sequence). The CDR3 extends over 15 amino acids. This chain's CDR3 is CASSRTSGSGNEQFF.

The chain is built from TRBV20-1 and TRBJ2-1; as DNA is missing, the TRBD2 call by TCRdb cannot be tested. In germline, CDR1 is DFQATT, CDR2 SNEGSKA (reference sequence). The CDR3 runs 16 residues. The CDR3 spells CSATLALRTPYNEQFF.

The CDR3 is CAMNHDSNTDTQYF. The chain couples TRBV10-3 to TRBJ2-3. CDR3 length: 14 residues. Per the germline V gene, CDR1 is ENHRY and CDR2 is SYGVKD.

The rearrangement links TRBV6-2 or TRBV6-3 to TRBJ2-2; TCRdb's D gene call, TRBD2, goes unchecked for lack of DNA. Germline CDR1 and CDR2: MNHEY and SVGEGT. The CDR3 is 16 residues long. The CDR3: CASSLTSGGGTGELFF.

The rearrangement joins TRBV20-1 to TRBJ2-3; the D call from TCRdb, TRBD2, cannot be confirmed without DNA. The V gene's germline CDR1 is DFQATT and CDR2 SNEGSKA (reference sequence). This CDR3 spans 15 amino acids. The CDR3 sequence: CSARPTRRDTDTQYF.

The chain has TRBV7-9 and TRBJ2-7; with no DNA, the TCRdb D assignment of TRBD1 cannot be verified. CDR1 is SEHNR and CDR2 is FQNEAQ in the germline V gene (reference sequence). The CDR3 is 14 amino acids. CDR3 sequence reads: CASSLGAGLNEQYF.

This clonotype is identified as medium-sized (0.01 to 0.1%) from frequency. The rearrangement uses TRBV29-1 and TRBJ2-2. The germline gives CDR1 SQVTM, CDR2 ANQGSEA. The CDR3 covers 13 residues. CDR3 sequence reads: CSAGAANTGELFF.

Judged by frequency, this clonotype is medium-sized (0.01 to 0.1%). The chain uses TRBV6-2 or TRBV6-3 and TRBJ2-1. CDR1 and CDR2 from the germline V gene are MNHEY and SVGEGT. There are 12 residues in the CDR3. The CDR3 here is CASSILDNEQFF.

The rearrangement links TRBV14 to TRBJ2-2. There are 15 residues in the CDR3. Germline CDR1 and CDR2: SGHDN and FVKESK. This CDR3 is CASSVTLIDTGELFF.

Measured by frequency, this clonotype is medium-sized. The chain uses TRBV9 and TRBJ2-5. The CDR3 length is 13 residues. The V gene's germline CDR1 is SGDLS and CDR2 YYNGEE. The CDR3 loop is CASSVGDLETQYF.

This chain links TRBV15 with TRBJ2-1; TCRdb outputs TRBD1, but without DNA this stays unchecked. This CDR3 comprises 16 residues. Per germline, CDR1 LNHNV and CDR2 YYDKDF (reference sequence). The CDR3 region is CATSRAGQGLYNEQFF.

The chain couples TRBV5-1 to TRBJ1-1. Germline CDR1 and CDR2: SGHRS and YFSETQ. The CDR3 sequence is 15 residues long. The CDR3 sequence: CASSESAEGHTEAFF.

The V and J genes are TRBV3-1 and TRBJ2-3; TCRdb lists TRBD2, though no DNA is available to test this call. The CDR3 length is 15 residues. The germline V gene has CDR1 LGHDT and CDR2 YNNKEL (reference sequence). Here the CDR3 reads CASSRLAGAPDTQYF.

This chain connects TRBV6-1 to TRBJ2-7; TCRdb's D call of TRBD1 is untestable without DNA. The CDR3 runs 12 residues. Looked up from germline, CDR1 is MNHNS and CDR2 is SASEGT. The CDR3 region is CAGRGDSYEQYF.

V usage is TRBV3-1 and J usage is TRBJ2-2. Germline V gene sequence: CDR1 LGHDT, CDR2 YNNKEL (reference sequence). The length of the CDR3 is 15 residues. The CDR3 reads CASSQVVSNTGELFF.

This clonotype is medium-sized by frequency. The CDR3 region is CASSAFGRTSDTQYF. The chain uses TRBV7-8 and TRBJ2-3; no DNA is available, so the TRBD2 call from TCRdb remains unchecked. This CDR3 contains 15 residues. Germline CDR1 and CDR2: SGHVS and FQNEAQ. Based on the CDR3 plus reference TRBV7-8 and TRBJ2-3, the full variable domain is GAGVSQSPRYKVAKRGQDVALRCDPISGHVSLFWYQQALGQGPEFLTYFQNEAQLDKSGLPSDRFFAERPEGSVSTLKIQRTQQEDSAVYLCASSAFGRTSDTQYFGPGTRLTVL.

The chain combines TRBV7-3 with TRBJ2-2. Germline V CDR1 and CDR2: SGHTA, FQGTGA. The CDR3 is made up of 13 amino acids. CDR3: CASSSHNTGELFF.

This clonotype is deemed medium-sized by its frequency. The rearrangement links TRBV11-3 to TRBJ2-1; absent DNA, TCRdb's TRBD2 call cannot be checked. The CDR3 covers 13 residues. The V gene's germline CDR1 is SGHNT and CDR2 YENEEA. The CDR3 sequence: CASSIRLVDEQFF. Using reference TRBV11-3 and TRBJ2-1 for the parts outside the CDR3, the full variable domain is EAGVVQSPRYKIIEKKQPVAFWCNPISGHNTLYWYLQNLGQGPELLIRYENEEAVDDSQLPKDRFSAERLKGVDSTLKIQPAELGDSAVYLCASSIRLVDEQFFGPGTRLTVL.

The rearrangement joins TRBV7-9 to TRBJ2-3; TCRdb's assignment of TRBD2 cannot be checked, as there is no DNA. The CDR3 totals 21 residues. Germline CDR1 and CDR2: SEHNR and FQNEAQ (reference sequence). The CDR3 loop reads CASSLEYLSTVAGEFSDTQYF.

The chain combines TRBV6-5 with TRBJ2-7; TCRdb calls TRBD1, which cannot be checked without DNA. Germline CDR1 reads MNHEY; CDR2 reads SVGAGI. CDR3 length: 14 residues. The CDR3 reads CASLPLQGSGEQYF.

The gene calls are TRBV7-6 and TRBJ1-4; TCRdb picks TRBD1, but there is no DNA to check that call. This CDR3 has 18 residues. The germline gives CDR1 SGHVS, CDR2 FNYEAQ. The CDR3 loop reads CASSTQPGPLEAGEKLFF.

The gene calls are TRBV4-1 and TRBJ2-7; as DNA is missing, the TRBD1 call by TCRdb cannot be tested. CDR3 length equals 15 residues. From germline, CDR1 is MGHRA and CDR2 YSYEKL. The CDR3 loop is CASRPGHLTAYEQYF.